Included here is one TCR beta chain sequence, with context. This entry is derived from a study of cytomegalovirus exposure and HLA in healthy donors. CDR1 is MNHEY and CDR2 is SVGAGI in the germline V gene. The CDR3 length is 14 residues. The junction had 3 bases not matched to a gene; V was cut back by 2 bases and J by 4 bases. Primers for the PCR totalled 60 Vbeta and 13 Jbeta. Assay: immunoSEQ multiplex PCR; the TCRdb copy retains only in-frame clones and omits some. The data hold some 77,000 clones, with 70% to 85% observed a single time. The sequencing input was PBMCs. This TCR was sampled from a woman in her forties in good health and CMV-seronegative. V and J are TRBV6-5 and TRBJ1-2; 8 bases align to TRBD1. CDR3 sequence (DNA): TGTGCCAGCAGTTACGCAGGGGGCGTCTATGGCTACACCTTC. This encodes CASSYAGGVYGYTF.